This T cell receptor (beta chain) derives from a study of blood T cell repertoires in COVID-19. Authors' data handling: Estimated nucleated cell counts came from reference gene primer amplification. Clones were sequenced by immunoSEQ multiplex PCR, and TCRdb holds only the in-frame ones, with some missing. V and J calls and clone size are as listed in that table; D and trimming were resolved from the DNA. The data hold 70,000 or so clones, with over 80% observed a single time. The V gene lost 1 base and the J gene lost 0 bases, with 15 bases spanning the gap. Germline V gives CDR1 MNHNS, CDR2 SASEGT. This CDR3 is 18 amino acids long.

The sequencing input was peripheral blood. V gene TRBV6-1 combines with J gene TRBJ2-2; the D gene is possibly TRBD2 (6 bases). This TCR came from a man in his forties or fifties with COVID-19, enrolled during active disease. The CDR3 DNA reads TGTGCCAGCAGTGAAGGACTAGGTACGGGTACGAACACCGGGGAGCTGTTTTTT. Residues: CASSEGLGTGTNTGELFF.